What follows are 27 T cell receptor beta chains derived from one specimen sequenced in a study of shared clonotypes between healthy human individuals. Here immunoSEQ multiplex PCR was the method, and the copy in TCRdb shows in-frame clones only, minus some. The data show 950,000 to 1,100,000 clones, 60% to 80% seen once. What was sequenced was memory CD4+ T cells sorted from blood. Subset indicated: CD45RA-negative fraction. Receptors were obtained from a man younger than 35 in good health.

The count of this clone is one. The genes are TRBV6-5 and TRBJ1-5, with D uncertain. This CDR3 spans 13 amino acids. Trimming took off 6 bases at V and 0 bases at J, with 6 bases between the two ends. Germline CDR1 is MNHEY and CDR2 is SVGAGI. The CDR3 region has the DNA TGTGCCAGCAGCCCCAATAGCAATCAGCCCCAGCATTTT. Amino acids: CASSPNSNQPQHF.

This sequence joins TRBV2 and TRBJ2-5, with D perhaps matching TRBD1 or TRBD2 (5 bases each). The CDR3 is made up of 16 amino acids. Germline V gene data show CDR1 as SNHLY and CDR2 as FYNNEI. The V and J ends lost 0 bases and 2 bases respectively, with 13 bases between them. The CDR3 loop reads CASSEAGARGQETQYF. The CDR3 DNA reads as TGTGCCAGCAGTGAAGCAGGGGCCCGCGGGCAAGAGACCCAGTACTTC.

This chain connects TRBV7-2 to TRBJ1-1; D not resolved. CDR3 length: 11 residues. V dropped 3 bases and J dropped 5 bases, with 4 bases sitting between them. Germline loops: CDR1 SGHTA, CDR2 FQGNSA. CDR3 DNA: TGTGCCAGCAGCTTCAAGACTGAAGCTTTCTTT. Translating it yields CASSFKTEAFF.

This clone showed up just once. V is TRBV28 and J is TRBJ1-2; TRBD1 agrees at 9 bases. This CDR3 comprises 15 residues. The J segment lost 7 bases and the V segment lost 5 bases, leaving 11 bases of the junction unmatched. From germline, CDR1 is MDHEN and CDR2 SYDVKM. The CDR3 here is CASSTRTGVWSGYTF. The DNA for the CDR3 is TGTGCCAGCAGTACTCGGACAGGGGTATGGAGTGGCTACACCTTC.

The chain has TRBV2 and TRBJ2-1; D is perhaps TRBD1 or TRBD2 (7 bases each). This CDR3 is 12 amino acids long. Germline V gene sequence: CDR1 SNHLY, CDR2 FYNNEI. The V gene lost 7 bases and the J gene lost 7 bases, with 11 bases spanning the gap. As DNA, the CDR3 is TGTGCCAGCATTCAGGGGGGGAATGAGCAGTTCTTC. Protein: CASIQGGNEQFF.

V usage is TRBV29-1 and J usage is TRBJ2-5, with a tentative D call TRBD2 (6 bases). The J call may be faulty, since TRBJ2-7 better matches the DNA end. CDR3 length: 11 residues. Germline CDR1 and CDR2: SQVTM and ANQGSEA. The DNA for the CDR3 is TGCAGCGTCGGGGACTTCTACGAGCAGTACTTC. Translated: CSVGDFYEQYF.

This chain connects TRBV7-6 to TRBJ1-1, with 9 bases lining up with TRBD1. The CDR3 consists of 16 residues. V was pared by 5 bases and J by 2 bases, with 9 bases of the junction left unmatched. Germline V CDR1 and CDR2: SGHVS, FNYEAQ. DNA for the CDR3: TGTGCCAGCAGCCCGGGACAGGGAGGGTTAAACACTGAAGCTTTCTTT. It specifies CASSPGQGGLNTEAFF.

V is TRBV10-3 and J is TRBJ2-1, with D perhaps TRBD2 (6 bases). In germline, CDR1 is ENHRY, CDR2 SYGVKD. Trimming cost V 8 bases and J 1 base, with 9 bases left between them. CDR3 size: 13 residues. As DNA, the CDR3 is TGTGCCATCGGGACTTCGTCCTACAATGAGCAGTTCTTC. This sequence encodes CAIGTSSYNEQFF.

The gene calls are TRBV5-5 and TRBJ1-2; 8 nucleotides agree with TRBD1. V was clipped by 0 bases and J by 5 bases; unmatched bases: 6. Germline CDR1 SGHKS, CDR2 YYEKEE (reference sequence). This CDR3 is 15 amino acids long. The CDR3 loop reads CASSLGRTGTYGYTF. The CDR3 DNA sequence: TGTGCCAGCAGCTTGGGGCGGACAGGGACTTATGGCTACACCTTC. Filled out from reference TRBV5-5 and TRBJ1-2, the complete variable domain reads DAGVTQSPTHLIKTRGQQVTLRCSPISGHKSVSWYQQVLGQGPQFIFQYYEKEERGRGNFPDRFSARQFPNYSSELNVNALLLGDSALYLCASSLGRTGTYGYTFGSGTRLTVV.

CDR3 region: CASSSAGTAYEQYF. Here the CDR3 DNA reads TGTGCCAGCAGCTCGGCCGGGACAGCCTACGAGCAGTACTTC. The chain recombines TRBV5-4 with TRBJ2-7; 7 bases map to TRBD1. CDR3 length: 14 residues. The germline gives CDR1 SGHNT, CDR2 YYREEE (reference sequence). J was trimmed by 2 bases and V by 3 bases; bases with no gene match: 5.

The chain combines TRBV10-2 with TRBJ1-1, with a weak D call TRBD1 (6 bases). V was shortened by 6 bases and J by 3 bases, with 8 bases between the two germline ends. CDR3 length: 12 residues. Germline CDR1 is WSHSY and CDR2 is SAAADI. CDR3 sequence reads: CASRQGDTEAFF. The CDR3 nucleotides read TGCGCCAGCAGACAGGGAGACACTGAAGCTTTCTTT.

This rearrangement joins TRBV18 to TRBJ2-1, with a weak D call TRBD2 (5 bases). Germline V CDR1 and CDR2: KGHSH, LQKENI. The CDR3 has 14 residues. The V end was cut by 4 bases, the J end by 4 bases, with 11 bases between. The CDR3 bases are TGTGCCAGCTCACTAGCCGGGGATTACAATGAGCAGTTCTTC. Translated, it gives CASSLAGDYNEQFF. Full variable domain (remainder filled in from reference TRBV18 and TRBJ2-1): NAGVMQNPRHLVRRRGQEARLRCSPMKGHSHVYWYRQLPEEGLKFMVYLQKENIIDESGMPKERFSAEFPKEGPSILRIQQVVRGDSAAYFCASSLAGDYNEQFFGPGTRLTVL.

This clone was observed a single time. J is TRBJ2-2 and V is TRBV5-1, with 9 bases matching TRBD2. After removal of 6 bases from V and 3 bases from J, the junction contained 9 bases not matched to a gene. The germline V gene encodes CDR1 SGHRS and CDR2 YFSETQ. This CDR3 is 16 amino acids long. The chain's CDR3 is CASTPGTSRYTGELFF. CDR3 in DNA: TGCGCCAGCACACCCGGGACTAGCAGGTACACCGGGGAGCTGTTTTTT.

CDR3 residues: CASSPRRWGDTQYF. CDR3 DNA sequence: TGTGCCAGCAGCCCCCGGCGGTGGGGGGATACGCAGTATTTT. The chain carries TRBV7-9 and TRBJ2-3, with D perhaps given as TRBD1 or TRBD2 (5 bases each). The V and J ends lost 5 bases and 6 bases respectively, with 15 bases between them. In germline, CDR1 is SEHNR, CDR2 FQNEAQ (reference sequence). There are 14 residues in the CDR3.

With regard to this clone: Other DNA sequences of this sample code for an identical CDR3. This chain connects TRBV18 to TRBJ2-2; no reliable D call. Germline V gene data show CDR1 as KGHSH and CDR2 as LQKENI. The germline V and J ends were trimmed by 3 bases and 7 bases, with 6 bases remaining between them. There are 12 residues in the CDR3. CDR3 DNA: TGTGCCAGCTCACCGTTGGGCGGGGAGCTGTTTTTT. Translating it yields CASSPLGGELFF.

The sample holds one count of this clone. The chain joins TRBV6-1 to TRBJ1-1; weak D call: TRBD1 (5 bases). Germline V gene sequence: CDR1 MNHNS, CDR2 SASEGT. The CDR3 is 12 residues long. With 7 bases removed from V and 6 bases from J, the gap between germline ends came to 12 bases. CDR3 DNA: TGTGCCAGCACAGGGATACTTGCTGAAGCTTTCTTT. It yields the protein CASTGILAEAFF.

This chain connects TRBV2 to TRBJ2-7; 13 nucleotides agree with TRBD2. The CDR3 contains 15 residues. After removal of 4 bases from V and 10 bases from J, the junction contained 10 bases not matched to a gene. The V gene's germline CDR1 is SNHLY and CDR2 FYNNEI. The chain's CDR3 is CASSVLTSGGAIQYF. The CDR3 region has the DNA TGTGCCAGCAGTGTGTTAACTAGCGGGGGGGCGATACAGTACTTC.

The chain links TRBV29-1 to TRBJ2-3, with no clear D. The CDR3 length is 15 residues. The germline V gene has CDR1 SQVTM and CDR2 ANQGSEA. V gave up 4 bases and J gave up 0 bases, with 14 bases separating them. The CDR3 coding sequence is TGCAGCGTTGCCTTGTCCGGCCTTAGCACAGATACGCAGTATTTT. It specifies CSVALSGLSTDTQYF.

CDR3 nucleotide sequence: TGTGCCAGCAGCCGGGACCCCTTACCTTACGAGCAGTACTTC. Residues: CASSRDPLPYEQYF. This chain connects TRBV5-4 to TRBJ2-7, with D perhaps assigned TRBD1 or TRBD2 (5 bases each). V was cut by 4 bases and J by 4 bases, with 15 bases left in between. The CDR3 loop spans 14 amino acids. From germline, CDR1 is SGHNT and CDR2 YYREEE (reference sequence).

This CDR3 reads CASSSGGRGYTF. The DNA for the CDR3 is TGCGCCAGCAGCAGTGGTGGAAGGGGCTACACCTTC. This chain connects TRBV5-1 to TRBJ1-2, with D unclear. V lost 4 bases to trimming and J lost 8 bases, with 12 bases between them. Germline values: CDR1 SGHRS, CDR2 YFSETQ. The CDR3 has 12 residues. The complete variable domain, with remaining parts taken from reference TRBV5-1 and TRBJ1-2, reads KAGVTQTPRYLIKTRGQQVTLSCSPISGHRSVSWYQQTPGQGLQFLFEYFSETQRNKGNFPGRFSGRQFSNSRSEMNVSTLELGDSALYLCASSSGGRGYTFGSGTRLTVV.

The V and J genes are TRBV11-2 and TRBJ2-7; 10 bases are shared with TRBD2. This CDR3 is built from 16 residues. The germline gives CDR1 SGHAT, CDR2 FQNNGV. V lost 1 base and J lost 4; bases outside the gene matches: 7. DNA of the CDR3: TGTGCCAGCAGCTTAGGGAGCGGGGGGGCTTCGTACGAGCAGTACTTC. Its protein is CASSLGSGGASYEQYF.

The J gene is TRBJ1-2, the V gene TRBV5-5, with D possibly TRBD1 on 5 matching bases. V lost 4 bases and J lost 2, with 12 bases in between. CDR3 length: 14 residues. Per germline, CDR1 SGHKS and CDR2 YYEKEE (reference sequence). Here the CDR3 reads CASSPSQANYGYTF. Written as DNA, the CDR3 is TGTGCCAGCAGCCCCTCACAGGCCAACTATGGCTACACCTTC.

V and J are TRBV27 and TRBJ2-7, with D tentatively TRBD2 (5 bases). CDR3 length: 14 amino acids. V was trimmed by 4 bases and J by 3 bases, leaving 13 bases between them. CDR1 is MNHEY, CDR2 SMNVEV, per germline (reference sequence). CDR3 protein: CASSSRASGYEQYF. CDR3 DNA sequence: TGTGCCAGCAGTTCCCGGGCGAGCGGCTACGAGCAGTACTTC.

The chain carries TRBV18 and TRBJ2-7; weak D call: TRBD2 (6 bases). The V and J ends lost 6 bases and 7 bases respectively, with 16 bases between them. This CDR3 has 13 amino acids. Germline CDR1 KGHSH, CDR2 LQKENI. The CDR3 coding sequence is TGTGCCAGCTCGCCCCGGGAGCAAGGGGAGCAGTACTTC. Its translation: CASSPREQGEQYF.

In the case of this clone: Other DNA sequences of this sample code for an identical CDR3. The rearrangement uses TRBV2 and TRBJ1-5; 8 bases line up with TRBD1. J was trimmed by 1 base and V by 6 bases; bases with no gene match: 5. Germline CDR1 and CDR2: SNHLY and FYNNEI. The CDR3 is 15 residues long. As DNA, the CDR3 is TGTGCCAGCAGCGCGGGACAGGTCAGCAATCAGCCCCAGCATTTT. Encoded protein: CASSAGQVSNQPQHF. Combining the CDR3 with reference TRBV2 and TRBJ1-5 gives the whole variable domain EPEVTQTPSHQVTQMGQEVILRCVPISNHLYFYWYRQILGQKVEFLVSFYNNEISEKSEIFDDQFSVERPDGSNFTLKIRSTKLEDSAMYFCASSAGQVSNQPQHFGDGTRLSIL.

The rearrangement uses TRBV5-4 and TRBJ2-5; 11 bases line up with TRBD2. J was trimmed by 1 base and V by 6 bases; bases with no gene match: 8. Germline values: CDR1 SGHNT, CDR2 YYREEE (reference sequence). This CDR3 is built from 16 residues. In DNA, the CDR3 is TGTGCCAGCACCCGGATACTAGCGGGGGCCCAAGAGACCCAGTACTTC. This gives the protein CASTRILAGAQETQYF.

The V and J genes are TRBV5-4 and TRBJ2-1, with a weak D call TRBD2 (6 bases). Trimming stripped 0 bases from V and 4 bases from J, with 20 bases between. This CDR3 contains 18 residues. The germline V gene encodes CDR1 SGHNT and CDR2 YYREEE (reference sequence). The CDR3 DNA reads TGTGCCAGCAGCTTGGCGGGCGGGGCGGTTTTTGATTACAATGAGCAGTTCTTC. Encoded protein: CASSLAGGAVFDYNEQFF.